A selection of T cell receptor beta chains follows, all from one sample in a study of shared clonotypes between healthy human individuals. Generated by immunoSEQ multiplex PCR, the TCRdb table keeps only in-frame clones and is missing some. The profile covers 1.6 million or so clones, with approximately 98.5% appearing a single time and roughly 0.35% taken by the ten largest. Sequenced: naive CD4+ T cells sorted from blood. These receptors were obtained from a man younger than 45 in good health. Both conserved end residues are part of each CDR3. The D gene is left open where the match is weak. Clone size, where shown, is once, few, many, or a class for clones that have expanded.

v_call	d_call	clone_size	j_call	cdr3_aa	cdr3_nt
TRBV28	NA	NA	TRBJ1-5	CASSSSRFSNQPQHF	TGTGCCAGCAGCTCCTCGAGGTTTAGCAATCAGCCCCAGCATTTT
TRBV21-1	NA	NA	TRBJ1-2	CASSKALQDGANYGYTF	TGTGCCAGCAGCAAAGCCCTTCAGGACGGGGCCAACTATGGCTACACCTTC
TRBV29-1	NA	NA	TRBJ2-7	CSVVPQTATYEQYF	TGCAGCGTTGTTCCGCAAACGGCCACCTACGAGCAGTACTTC
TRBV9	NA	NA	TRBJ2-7	CASSLGERPNEQYF	TGTGCCAGCAGCCTAGGGGAAAGGCCCAACGAGCAGTACTTC
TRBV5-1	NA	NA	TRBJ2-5	CASSFAAQETQYF	TGCGCCAGCAGCTTCGCAGCCCAAGAGACCCAGTACTTC
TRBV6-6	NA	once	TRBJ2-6	CASSYRQGPGANVLTF	TGTGCCAGCAGTTACAGGCAGGGTCCAGGGGCCAACGTCCTGACTTTC
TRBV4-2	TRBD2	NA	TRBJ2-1	CASSQDRGRGSYNEQFF	TGTGCCAGCAGCCAAGATCGCGGGAGAGGTTCCTACAATGAGCAGTTCTTC
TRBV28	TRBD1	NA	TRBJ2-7	CASSLTGVPYEQYF	TGTGCCAGCAGTTTGACAGGGGTACCCTACGAGCAGTACTTC
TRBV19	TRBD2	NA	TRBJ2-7	CASSIGTSGRPLSRRMRYEQYF	TGTGCCAGTAGTATTGGGACTAGCGGGAGGCCTCTCAGCCGCCGAATGAGATACGAGCAGTACTTC
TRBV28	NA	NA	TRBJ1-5	CASSLPGGNQPQHF	TGTGCCAGCAGTTTACCAGGGGGCAATCAGCCCCAGCATTTT
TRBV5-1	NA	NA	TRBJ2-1	CASSLANNDNEQFF	TGCGCCAGCAGCTTGGCCAACAATGACAATGAGCAGTTCTTC
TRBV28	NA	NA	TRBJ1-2	CASSLGGIEGTYGYTF	TGTGCCAGCAGTTTGGGTGGAATAGAAGGGACCTATGGCTACACCTTC
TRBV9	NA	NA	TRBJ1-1	CASSVALNHEAFF	TGTGCCAGCAGCGTAGCCCTAAACCATGAAGCTTTCTTT
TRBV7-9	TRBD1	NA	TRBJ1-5	CASSPQGAGNQPQHF	TGTGCCAGCAGCCCTCAGGGGGCCGGCAATCAGCCCCAGCATTTT
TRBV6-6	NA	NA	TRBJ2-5	CASSYVLAKETQYF	TGTGCCAGCAGTTACGTATTAGCTAAGGAGACCCAGTACTTC
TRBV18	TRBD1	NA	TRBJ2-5	CASSRDRGPETQYF	TGTGCCAGCTCAAGGGACAGGGGGCCGGAGACCCAGTACTTC
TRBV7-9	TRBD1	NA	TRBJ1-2	CASSPGTGRHYGYTF	TGTGCCAGCAGCCCTGGGACAGGACGTCACTATGGCTACACCTTC